These 24 T cell receptor beta chains share one sample of origin, sequenced in a study of blood T cell repertoires in COVID-19. Measured with immunoSEQ multiplex PCR; TCRdb has only the in-frame clones, and not every one. The sample carries roughly 70,000 clones, 87% recorded once. The source material was peripheral blood. These receptor sequences come from a woman aged 80 or over with acute or convalescent COVID-19.

This clone has just one count. The CDR3 region is CSALGLAGGGTQYF. The CDR3 bases are TGCAGCGCCCTGGGGCTAGCGGGAGGTGGGACCCAGTACTTC. This chain joins TRBV29-1 and TRBJ2-5; 11 nucleotides agree with TRBD2. This CDR3 is 14 amino acids long. CDR1 SQVTM and CDR2 ANQGSEA come from the germline V gene. With V trimmed by 7 bases and J by 7 bases, 11 bases remained unmatched.

The V and J genes are TRBV28 and TRBJ1-2, with a weak D call TRBD1 (5 bases). CDR1 and CDR2 (germline): MDHEN, SYDVKM. This CDR3 is built from 13 residues. V dropped 7 bases and J dropped 4 bases, with 13 bases sitting between them. For the CDR3, the DNA is TGTGCCAGCACGACAGTCTCGGGCTATGGCTACACCTTC. Translating gives CASTTVSGYGYTF.

V and J are TRBV10-2 and TRBJ1-5, with 10 bases matching TRBD1. V lost 4 bases, J lost 7 bases, and 4 bases stayed unmatched. CDR3 length: 14 residues. Germline assignment: CDR1 WSHSY and CDR2 SAAADI. The CDR3 here is CASSGDRGRQPQHF. The CDR3 nucleotides read TGCGCCAGCAGTGGGGACAGGGGCAGGCAGCCCCAGCATTTT.

The V gene is TRBV6-6, the J gene TRBJ2-7; perhaps TRBD1 as D (5 bases). V was trimmed by 6 bases and J by 10 bases, leaving 19 bases between them. Germline V gene lookup returns CDR1 MNHNY and CDR2 SVGAGI (reference sequence). The CDR3 totals 13 residues. The CDR3 region has the DNA TGTGCCAGCAGCTCAATCCAGACAGCTGGTCAGTACTTC. It encodes CASSSIQTAGQYF.

The chain has TRBV4-1 and TRBJ2-4, with D possibly being TRBD1 (6 bases). Trimming took 4 bases from V and 9 from J, leaving 19 bases between them. The CDR3 is 15 amino acids. In germline, CDR1 is MGHRA, CDR2 YSYEKL. The CDR3 loop is CASSLYPDRISIQYF. CDR3 bases: TGCGCCAGCAGCCTCTATCCCGACAGGATCAGCATTCAGTACTTC.

This clone was counted a single time. The chain recombines TRBV5-1 with TRBJ1-5; 10 bases line up with TRBD1. With 5 bases clipped from V and 5 bases from J, the junction kept 7 bases outside the gene matches. In germline, CDR1 is SGHRS, CDR2 YFSETQ. The CDR3 sequence is 15 residues long. CDR3 nucleotide sequence: TGCGCCAGCAGTCCGACAGGGGGCAGTTATCAGCCCCAGCATTTT. It codes for CASSPTGGSYQPQHF.

This clone was seen a handful of times. The chain combines TRBV3-1 (or the pseudogene TRBV3-2) with TRBJ2-3; 7 bases match TRBD2. V gave up 9 bases and J gave up 1 base; unmatched junction bases: 7. Germline V gene data show CDR1 as LGHDT and CDR2 as YNNKEL (reference sequence). The CDR3 covers 14 residues. CDR3 DNA sequence: TGTGCCAGTGCAAAACGGGAGGGCACAGATACGCAGTATTTT. It specifies CASAKREGTDTQYF.

The chain uses TRBV5-1 and TRBJ2-1, with a possible D match to TRBD2 (7 bases). The CDR3 extends over 19 amino acids. Trimming removed 3 bases from V and 5 bases from J, with 27 bases in between. The germline gives CDR1 SGHRS, CDR2 YFSETQ. DNA for the CDR3: TGCGCCAGCAGCTCCCTGGCAAACGGGGGGCTTCCCTACAACAATGAGCAGTTCTTC. This codes for CASSSLANGGLPYNNEQFF. Using reference TRBV5-1 and TRBJ2-1 for the parts outside the CDR3, the full variable domain is KAGVTQTPRYLIKTRGQQVTLSCSPISGHRSVSWYQQTPGQGLQFLFEYFSETQRNKGNFPGRFSGRQFSNSRSEMNVSTLELGDSALYLCASSSLANGGLPYNNEQFFGPGTRLTVL.

The chain is built from TRBV5-8 and TRBJ1-5, with 12 bases aligning to TRBD1. From germline, CDR1 is SGHTS and CDR2 YDEGEE. The junction had 6 bases not matched to a gene; V was cut back by 4 bases and J by 7 bases. The CDR3 contains 15 residues. In nucleotides, the CDR3 is TGTGCCAGCAGCCCGGGACAGGGGGCGCGGCAGCCCCAGCATTTT. This encodes CASSPGQGARQPQHF.

A remark on this clone: Sequence at one end of the junction differs from germline and may be a read error. The chain is built from TRBV27 and TRBJ2-5, with a tentative D call TRBD1 (6 bases). Germline values: CDR1 MNHEY, CDR2 SMNVEV (reference sequence). CDR3 length: 12 residues. The DNA of the CDR3 is TGTGCCAGCAGACAAACCGGGACAACCCTGTACTTC. This translates into CASRQTGTTLYF.

The chain combines TRBV3-1 (or the pseudogene TRBV3-2) with TRBJ2-1; TRBD1 might be the D (6 bases). Germline lookup yields CDR1 LGHDT and CDR2 YNNKEL (reference sequence). With 0 bases removed from V and 2 bases from J, the gap between germline ends came to 11 bases. The CDR3 is made up of 16 amino acids. Written as DNA, the CDR3 is TGTGCCAGCAGCCAAGAATCAGGGGTCGCCTACAATGAGCAGTTCTTC. Its protein product is CASSQESGVAYNEQFF.

This clone was recorded only once. This chain connects TRBV5-1 to TRBJ1-1; TRBD1 might be the D (6 bases). Germline loops: CDR1 SGHRS, CDR2 YFSETQ. Between the trimmed V and J ends, which lost 0 bases and 3 bases, there was a span of 12 bases. The CDR3 is made up of 15 amino acids. The CDR3 protein is CASSLGGGGYTEAFF. CDR3 sequence (DNA): TGCGCCAGCAGCTTGGGGGGCGGGGGCTACACTGAAGCTTTCTTT.

This clone was observed once. The CDR3 DNA is TGTGCAAGTCGCTGGGGGCGAGCGGGAGATTTTTACAATGAGCAGTTCTTC. Protein sequence: CASRWGRAGDFYNEQFF. V and J are TRBV12-2 and TRBJ2-1; TRBD2, the D gene given by the table, was not confirmed from the DNA. TRBV12-2 is a pseudogene segment. There are 17 residues in the CDR3.

V and J are TRBV5-8 and TRBJ1-2; D is unresolved. Germline V CDR1 and CDR2: SGHTS, YDEGEE. The V gene lost 0 bases and the J gene lost 8 bases, with 14 bases spanning the gap. The CDR3 is 14 amino acids. The CDR3 coding sequence is TGTGCCAGCAGCTTGGTGGTCGGGTCTAGGGGCTACACCTTC. This gives the protein CASSLVVGSRGYTF.

The V gene is TRBV28, the J gene TRBJ1-1, with unresolved D. The germline V gene has CDR1 MDHEN and CDR2 SYDVKM. The CDR3 runs to 13 residues. V was pared by 5 bases and J by 6 bases, with 13 bases between. Here the CDR3 DNA reads TGTGCCAGCAGTACCCACAATAGCGCTGAAGCTTTCTTT. Translating gives CASSTHNSAEAFF.

V and J are TRBV30 and TRBJ1-1, with TRBD1 matching over 7 bases. Germline assignment: CDR1 GTSNPN and CDR2 SVGIG (reference sequence). With 4 bases clipped from V and 6 bases from J, the junction kept 5 bases outside the gene matches. The CDR3 is 12 amino acids. The CDR3 spells CAWTGGSSEAFF. The CDR3 nucleotides are TGTGCCTGGACAGGGGGGAGTTCTGAAGCTTTCTTT.

This clone has a single count. The chain joins TRBV7-2 to TRBJ2-3; D ambiguous. Germline CDR1 reads SGHTA; CDR2 reads FQGNSA. The CDR3 totals 13 residues. The ends were cut back, 1 base at V and 2 bases at J, with 4 bases in the middle. CDR3 sequence reads: CASSLDYTDTQYF. Here the CDR3 DNA reads TGTGCCAGCAGCTTAGACTACACAGATACGCAGTATTTT. Combining the CDR3 with reference TRBV7-2 and TRBJ2-3 gives the whole variable domain GAGVSQSPSNKVTEKGKDVELRCDPISGHTALYWYRQSLGQGLEFLIYFQGNSAPDKSGLPSDRFSAERTGGSVSTLTIQRTQQEDSAVYLCASSLDYTDTQYFGPGTRLTVL.

This sequence joins TRBV18 and TRBJ1-5; TRBD1 matches 7 bases. V shed 0 bases and J 4 bases; nucleotides not matched to a gene: 6. The germline gives CDR1 KGHSH, CDR2 LQKENI. The CDR3 consists of 16 residues. This CDR3 is CASSPPSGTDNQPQHF. The DNA of the CDR3 is TGTGCCAGCTCACCACCTTCTGGGACAGATAATCAGCCCCAGCATTTT.

The chain links TRBV11-1 to TRBJ2-5, with a weak D call TRBD2 (6 bases). Germline V lookup: CDR1 SGHAT, CDR2 FQDESV (reference sequence). This CDR3 is 15 amino acids long. Trimming took 5 bases from V and 4 from J, leaving 17 bases between them. CDR3 in amino acids: CASSPDGGDGETQYF. CDR3 DNA: TGTGCCAGCAGCCCCGATGGCGGGGACGGAGAGACCCAGTACTTC.

This clone has a single count. V is TRBV3-1 (or the pseudogene TRBV3-2) and J is TRBJ1-2; 7 bases agree with TRBD1. V was clipped by 5 bases and J by 4 bases; unmatched bases: 4. CDR1 and CDR2 (germline): LGHDT, YNNKEL (reference sequence). The CDR3 sequence is 13 residues long. The CDR3 nucleotides are TGTGCCAGCAGCTTCCGGGACAGCTATGGCTACACCTTC. Encoded protein: CASSFRDSYGYTF.

This clone was seen once. The chain uses TRBV4-2 and TRBJ2-5, with a weak D call TRBD1 (5 bases). The germline CDR1 and CDR2 sequences are LGHNA and YNFKEQ. Trimming removed 6 bases from V and 4 bases from J, with 9 bases in between. The CDR3 is 12 residues long. Written as DNA, the CDR3 is TGTGCCAGCAGGGGGCGCCTAGAGACCCAGTACTTC. It specifies CASRGRLETQYF.

This clone came up many times. The chain is built from TRBV27 and TRBJ1-2; 7 bases map to TRBD1. V dropped 8 bases and J dropped 4; count of bases not matched to a gene: 13. CDR1 and CDR2 (germline): MNHEY, SMNVEV (reference sequence). The CDR3 sequence is 15 residues long. The CDR3 is CASVGQHFFFYGYTF. CDR3 nucleotide sequence: TGTGCCAGCGTGGGACAGCATTTCTTCTTCTATGGCTACACCTTC.

This clone was found once. This rearrangement joins TRBV27 to TRBJ1-2, with TRBD1 matching over 11 bases. After removal of 6 bases from V and 4 bases from J, the junction contained 4 bases not matched to a gene. Germline V gene sequence: CDR1 MNHEY, CDR2 SMNVEV (reference sequence). This CDR3 is 14 amino acids long. The CDR3 DNA is TGTGCCAGCAGCCGGGACAGGGGGACCTATGGCTACACCTTC. It specifies CASSRDRGTYGYTF.

The genes are TRBV15 and TRBJ1-5; no firm D call. Trimming shortened V by 0 bases and J by 3 bases, and 21 bases separated the two germline ends. Germline V gene lookup returns CDR1 LNHNV and CDR2 YYDKDF (reference sequence). This CDR3 is 19 amino acids long. The CDR3 DNA follows: TGTGCCACCAGCAGAGATCAGTTAAGTACGTGGCCGAACAATCAGCCCCAGCATTTT. Its protein is CATSRDQLSTWPNNQPQHF.